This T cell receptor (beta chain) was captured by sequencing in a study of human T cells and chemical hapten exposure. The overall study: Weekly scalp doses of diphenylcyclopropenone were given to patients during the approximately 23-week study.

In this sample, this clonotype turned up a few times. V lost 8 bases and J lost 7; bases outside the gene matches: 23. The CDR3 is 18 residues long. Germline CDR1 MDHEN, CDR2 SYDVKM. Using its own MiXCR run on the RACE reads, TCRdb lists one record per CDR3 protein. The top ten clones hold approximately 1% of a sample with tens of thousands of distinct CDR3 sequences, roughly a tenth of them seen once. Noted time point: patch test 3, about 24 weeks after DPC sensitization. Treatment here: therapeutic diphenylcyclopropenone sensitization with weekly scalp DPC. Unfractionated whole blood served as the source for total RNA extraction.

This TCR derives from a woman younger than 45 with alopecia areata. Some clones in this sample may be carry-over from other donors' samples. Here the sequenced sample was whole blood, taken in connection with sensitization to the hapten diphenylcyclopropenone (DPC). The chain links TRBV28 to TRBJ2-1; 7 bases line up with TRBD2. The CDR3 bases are TGTGCCAGCTCTATATTTGGGGGGGGACTACCCGACCGGAATGAGCAGTTCTTC. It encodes CASSIFGGGLPDRNEQFF.